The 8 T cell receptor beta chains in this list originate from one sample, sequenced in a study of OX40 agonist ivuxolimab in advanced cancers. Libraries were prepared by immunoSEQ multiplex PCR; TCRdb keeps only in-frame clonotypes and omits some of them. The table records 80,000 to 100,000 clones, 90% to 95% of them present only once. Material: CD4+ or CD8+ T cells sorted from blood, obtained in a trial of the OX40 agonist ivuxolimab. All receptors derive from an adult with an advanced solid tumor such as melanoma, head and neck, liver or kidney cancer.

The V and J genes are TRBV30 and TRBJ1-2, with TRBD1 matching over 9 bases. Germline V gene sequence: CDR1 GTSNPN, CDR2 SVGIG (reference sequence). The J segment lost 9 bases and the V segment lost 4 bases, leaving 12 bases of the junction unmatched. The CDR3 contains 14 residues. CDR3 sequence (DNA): TGTGCCTGGAAAAAGGGGACAGGGCATTTAAGCTACACCTTC. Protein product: CAWKKGTGHLSYTF.

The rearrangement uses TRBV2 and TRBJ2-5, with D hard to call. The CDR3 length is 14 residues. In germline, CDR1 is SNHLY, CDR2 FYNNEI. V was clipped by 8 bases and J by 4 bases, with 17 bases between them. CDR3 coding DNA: TGTGCCAGCCACGAGAACTACCCAGGAGAGACCCAGTACTTC. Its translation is CASHENYPGETQYF. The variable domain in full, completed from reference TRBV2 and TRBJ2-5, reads EPEVTQTPSHQVTQMGQEVILRCVPISNHLYFYWYRQILGQKVEFLVSFYNNEISEKSEIFDDQFSVERPDGSNFTLKIRSTKLEDSAMYFCASHENYPGETQYFGPGTRLLVL.

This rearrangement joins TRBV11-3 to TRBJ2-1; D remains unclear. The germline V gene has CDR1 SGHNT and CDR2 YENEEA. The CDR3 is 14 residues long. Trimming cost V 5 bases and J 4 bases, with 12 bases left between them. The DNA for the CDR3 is TGTGCCAGCAGCCCAAGAACAGTTTACAATGAGCAGTTCTTC. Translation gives CASSPRTVYNEQFF.

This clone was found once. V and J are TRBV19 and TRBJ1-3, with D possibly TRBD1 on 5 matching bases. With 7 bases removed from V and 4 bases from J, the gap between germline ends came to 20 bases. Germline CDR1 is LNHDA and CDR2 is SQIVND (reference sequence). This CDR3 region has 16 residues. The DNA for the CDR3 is TGTGCCAGTACCCCCCGGGAAGGGGTCTCGGGAAACACCATATATTTT. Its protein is CASTPREGVSGNTIYF. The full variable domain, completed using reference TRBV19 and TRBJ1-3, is DGGITQSPKYLFRKEGQNVTLSCEQNLNHDAMYWYRQDPGQGLRLIYYSQIVNDFQKGDIAEGYSVSREKKESFPLTVTSAQKNPTAFYLCASTPREGVSGNTIYFGEGSWLTVV.

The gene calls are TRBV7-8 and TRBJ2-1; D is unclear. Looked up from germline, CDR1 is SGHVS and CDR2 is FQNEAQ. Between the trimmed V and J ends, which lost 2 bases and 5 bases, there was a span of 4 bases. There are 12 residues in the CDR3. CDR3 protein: CASSLSDNEQFF. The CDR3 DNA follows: TGTGCCAGCAGCTTAAGCGACAATGAGCAGTTCTTC.

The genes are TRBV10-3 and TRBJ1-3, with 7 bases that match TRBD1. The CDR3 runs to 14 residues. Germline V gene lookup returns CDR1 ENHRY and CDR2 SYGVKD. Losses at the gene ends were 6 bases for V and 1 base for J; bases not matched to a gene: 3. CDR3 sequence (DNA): TGTGCCATCAGCCGACAGGGTTCTGGAAACACCATATATTTT. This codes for CAISRQGSGNTIYF.

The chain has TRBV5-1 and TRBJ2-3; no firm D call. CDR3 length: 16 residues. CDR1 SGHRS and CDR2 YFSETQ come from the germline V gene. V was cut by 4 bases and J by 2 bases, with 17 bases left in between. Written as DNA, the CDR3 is TGCGCCAGCAGCCTACCCGACCTTTCCCACACAGATACGCAGTATTTT. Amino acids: CASSLPDLSHTDTQYF.

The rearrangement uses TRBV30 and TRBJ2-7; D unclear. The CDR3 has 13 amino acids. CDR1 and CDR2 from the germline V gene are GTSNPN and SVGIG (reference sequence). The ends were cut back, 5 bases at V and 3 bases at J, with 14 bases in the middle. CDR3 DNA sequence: TGTGCCTGGCGGCCAGGAGCAAACTACGAGCAGTACTTC. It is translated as CAWRPGANYEQYF.